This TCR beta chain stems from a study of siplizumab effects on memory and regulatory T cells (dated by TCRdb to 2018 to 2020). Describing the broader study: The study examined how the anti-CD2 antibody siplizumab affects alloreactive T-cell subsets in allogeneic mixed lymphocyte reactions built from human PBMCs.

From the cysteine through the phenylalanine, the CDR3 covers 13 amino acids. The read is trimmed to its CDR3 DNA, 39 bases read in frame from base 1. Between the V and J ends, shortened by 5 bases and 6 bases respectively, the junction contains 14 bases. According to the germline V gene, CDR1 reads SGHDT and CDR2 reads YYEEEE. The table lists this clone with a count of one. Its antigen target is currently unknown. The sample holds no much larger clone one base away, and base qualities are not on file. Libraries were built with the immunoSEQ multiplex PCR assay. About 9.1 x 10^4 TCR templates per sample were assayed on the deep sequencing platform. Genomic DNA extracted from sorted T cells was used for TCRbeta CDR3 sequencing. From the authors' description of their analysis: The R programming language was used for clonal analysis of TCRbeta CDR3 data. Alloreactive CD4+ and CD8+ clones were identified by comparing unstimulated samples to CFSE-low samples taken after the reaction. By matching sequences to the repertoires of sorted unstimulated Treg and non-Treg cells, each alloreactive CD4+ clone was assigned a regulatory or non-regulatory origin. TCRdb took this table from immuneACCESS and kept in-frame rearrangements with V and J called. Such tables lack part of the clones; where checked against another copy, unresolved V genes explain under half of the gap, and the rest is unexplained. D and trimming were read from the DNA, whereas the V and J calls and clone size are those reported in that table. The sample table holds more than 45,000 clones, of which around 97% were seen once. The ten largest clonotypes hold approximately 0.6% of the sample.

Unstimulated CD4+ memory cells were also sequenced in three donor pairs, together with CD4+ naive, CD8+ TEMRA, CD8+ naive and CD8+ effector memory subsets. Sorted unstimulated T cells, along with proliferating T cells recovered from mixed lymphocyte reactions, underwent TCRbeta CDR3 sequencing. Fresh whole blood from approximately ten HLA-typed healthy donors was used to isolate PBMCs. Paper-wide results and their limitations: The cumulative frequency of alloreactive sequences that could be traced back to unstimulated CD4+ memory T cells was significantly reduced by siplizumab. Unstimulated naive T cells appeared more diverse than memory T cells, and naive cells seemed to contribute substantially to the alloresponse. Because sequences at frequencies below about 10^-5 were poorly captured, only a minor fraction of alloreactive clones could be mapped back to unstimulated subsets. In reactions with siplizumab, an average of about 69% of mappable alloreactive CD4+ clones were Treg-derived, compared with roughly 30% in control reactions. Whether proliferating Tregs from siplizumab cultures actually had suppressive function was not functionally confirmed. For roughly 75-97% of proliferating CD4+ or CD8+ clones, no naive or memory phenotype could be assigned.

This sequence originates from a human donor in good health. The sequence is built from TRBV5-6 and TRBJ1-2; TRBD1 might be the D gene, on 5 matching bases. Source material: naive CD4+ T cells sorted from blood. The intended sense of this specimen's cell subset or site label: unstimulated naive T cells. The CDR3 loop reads CASRPGGAHGYTF. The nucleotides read TGTGCCAGCAGGCCCGGTGGGGCTCATGGCTACACCTTC.